A single T cell receptor (beta chain) is shown here with its context. Its matching antigen is unknown. A J-beta primer mix and a sample-barcoded 5' primer were used in a second PCR of about 7 to 12 cycles. TCRdb itself ran the 5' RACE reads through MiXCR, one entry per CDR3 protein. The table has 1.5 million to 2 million distinct CDR3 sequences, about 50% seen once. The donors, all healthy, were Caucasians living in Russia, aged about 6 to 90. Each donor's blood draw was 7.5 to 10 milliliters of peripheral blood. Per-sample yields of isolated PBMCs were at least 6 million. This CDR3 comprises 15 residues. CDR1 and CDR2 (germline): SGHKS, YYEKEE (reference sequence). Trimming at V came to 2 bases and at J to 10 bases, leaving 4 bases not matched to a gene. The sample is drawn from a study of blood T cells in healthy people across ages. Findings and caveats of the study: While age rose, TCR beta diversity per million T cells dropped in a roughly linear way.

This sequence was found in a woman aged 40 to 49 in good health. This chain links TRBV5-5 with TRBJ1-6; 12 positions agree with TRBD1. The sequenced sample consisted of blood. Written as DNA, the CDR3 is TGTGCCAGCAGCTTCGGGACAGGGGGCGGCTCACCCCTCCACTTT. Its protein is CASSFGTGGGSPLHF.